This TCR beta chain is from a study of shared clonotypes between healthy human individuals. Overall study context: The study drew on two women and a few men aged 18 to 49 as donors. Study-level points and caveats: Relative to clonotypes present in all four donors, those not shared had lower generation probabilities.

This CDR3 has 15 amino acids. CD45RA-negative memory and CD45RA+ naive subsets were split from the CD4+ cells. Deep was the level used in running the assay. Using immunoSEQ multiplex PCR, the repertoire was profiled, and TCRdb retains in-frame clones only, with some absent. The table shows over a million clones, with 95% to 97% occurring only once. A note on this clone: Its matching antigen is unknown.

This sequence was found in a man aged 30 to 45 in good health. Source material: naive CD4+ T cells sorted from blood. Subset of the sample: CD45RA+ positively selected. The gene calls are TRBV21-1 and TRBJ2-2; the D call of TRBD1 is as the table states it, not checked on the DNA. TRBV21-1 is described as a pseudogene. CDR3 DNA sequence: TGTGCCAGCAGAGGGTCCGGACAGGGCGGCGGGGAGCTGTTTTTT. The encoded protein is CASRGSGQGGGELFF.